The 15 T cell receptor beta chains given below trace back to one sample, sequenced in a study of blood T cell repertoires in COVID-19. Only in-frame clones appear in the TCRdb table, and some are missing; sequencing was by immunoSEQ multiplex PCR. The data contain roughly 60,000 clones, roughly two thirds of them singletons. The sample consisted of peripheral blood. The source of these receptors is a woman aged 70-85 years with COVID-19, enrolled during active disease.

V gene TRBV2 combines with J gene TRBJ2-7, with D unclear. CDR1 is SNHLY and CDR2 is FYNNEI in the germline V gene. The CDR3 covers 14 residues. Trimming cost V 6 bases and J 2 bases, with 14 bases left between them. CDR3 in amino acids: CASRYGTATYEQYV. The DNA of the CDR3 is TGTGCCAGCAGGTACGGAACAGCCACCTACGAGCAGTACGTC.

The chain has TRBV5-6 and TRBJ1-2; D not resolved. Per the germline V gene, CDR1 is SGHDT and CDR2 is YYEEEE. V dropped 5 bases and J dropped 3 bases, with 23 bases sitting between them. This CDR3 contains 17 residues. The CDR3 region has the DNA TGTGCCAGCAGTTTACCCGTCCTCCGGGCCGGGGACTATGGCTACACCTTC. Amino acid sequence: CASSLPVLRAGDYGYTF.

This clone turned up a few times. The V call is TRBV19, the J call TRBJ2-2, with D possibly TRBD2 on 6 matching bases. The CDR3 runs to 15 residues. V lost 7 bases and J lost 6, with 18 bases in between. CDR1 and CDR2 from the germline V gene are LNHDA and SQIVND (reference sequence). CDR3 sequence reads: CASTTHKGEAGELFF. CDR3 DNA: TGTGCCAGTACTACCCATAAAGGGGAGGCCGGGGAGCTGTTTTTT.

This clone has just a few counts. The gene calls are TRBV19 and TRBJ1-1; unclear D gene. CDR1 is LNHDA and CDR2 is SQIVND in the germline V gene (reference sequence). CDR3 length: 17 residues. V was clipped by 1 base and J by 7 bases, with 22 bases between them. This CDR3 is CASSIGHPQVGSIEAFF. The CDR3 DNA follows: TGTGCCAGTAGTATAGGTCATCCTCAGGTGGGTTCGATTGAAGCTTTCTTT. The variable domain in full, completed from reference TRBV19 and TRBJ1-1, reads DGGITQSPKYLFRKEGQNVTLSCEQNLNHDAMYWYRQDPGQGLRLIYYSQIVNDFQKGDIAEGYSVSREKKESFPLTVTSAQKNPTAFYLCASSIGHPQVGSIEAFFGQGTRLTVV.

The gene calls are TRBV6-5 and TRBJ1-2; D is ambiguous. This CDR3 spans 12 amino acids. V dropped 7 bases and J dropped 7 bases, with 13 bases sitting between them. The V gene's germline CDR1 is MNHEY and CDR2 SVGAGI. Here the CDR3 DNA reads TGTGCCAGCACCGGGGTCGGAGGTGGCTACACCTTC. Translation: CASTGVGGGYTF.

In its sample, this clone was seen once. This chain joins TRBV5-4 and TRBJ2-4; TRBD1 might be the D (6 bases). V shed 2 bases and J shed 0 bases, with 9 bases lying between them. Germline CDR1 is SGHNT and CDR2 is YYREEE (reference sequence). The CDR3 totals 15 residues. The CDR3: CASSLGGLAKNIQYF. The CDR3 coding sequence is TGTGCCAGCAGCTTAGGGGGATTAGCCAAAAACATTCAGTACTTC.

This clone was picked up one time. V usage is TRBV3-1 (or the pseudogene TRBV3-2) and J usage is TRBJ1-1; D may be TRBD1 (6 bases). V was cut by 1 base and J by 1 base, with 10 bases left in between. The CDR3 is 15 residues long. From germline, CDR1 is LGHDT and CDR2 YNNKEL (reference sequence). CDR3 loop: CASSQARGANTEAFF. In DNA, the CDR3 is TGTGCCAGCAGCCAAGCCAGGGGCGCGAACACTGAAGCTTTCTTT.

The chain has TRBV5-1 and TRBJ2-7; D perhaps matches TRBD1 (6 bases). The germline CDR1 and CDR2 sequences are SGHRS and YFSETQ. The CDR3 is 15 residues long. The ends were cut back, 1 base at V and 7 bases at J, with 18 bases in the middle. The CDR3 DNA reads TGCGCCAGCAGCTTGCGCTCCCAACAGGGAATTGAGCAGTACTTC. It encodes CASSLRSQQGIEQYF.

V is TRBV7-2 and J is TRBJ2-5, with 8 bases aligning to TRBD1. This CDR3 spans 13 amino acids. V was clipped by 6 bases and J by 2 bases; unmatched bases: 2. Per the germline V gene, CDR1 is SGHTA and CDR2 is FQGNSA. The CDR3 reads CASRRQGQETQYF. As DNA, the CDR3 is TGTGCCAGCAGGAGACAGGGGCAAGAGACCCAGTACTTC.

The V call is TRBV6-2 or TRBV6-3, the J call TRBJ2-1; D is perhaps TRBD2 (6 bases). This CDR3 has 15 amino acids. Trimming cost V 2 bases and J 4 bases, with 12 bases left between them. Germline CDR1 is MNHEY and CDR2 is SVGEGT. Here the CDR3 DNA reads TGTGCCAGCAGTTACGGGCGGGAACTTTACAATGAGCAGTTCTTC. This codes for CASSYGRELYNEQFF.

V usage is TRBV5-1 and J usage is TRBJ2-5, with 13 positions matching TRBD2. V shed 0 bases, J shed 5 bases, and the junction held 7 bases outside the gene matches. The CDR3 contains 17 residues. CDR1 and CDR2 (germline): SGHRS, YFSETQ. The CDR3 nucleotides are TGCGCCAGCAGCTTGGGGGGACTAGCGGGGAATCCGGAGACCCAGTACTTC. Protein: CASSLGGLAGNPETQYF.

The rearrangement uses TRBV29-1 and TRBJ2-3, with D unresolved. The CDR3 totals 12 residues. V dropped 0 bases and J dropped 10 bases, with 11 bases sitting between them. Germline CDR1 and CDR2: SQVTM and ANQGSEA. The CDR3 DNA reads as TGCAGCGTTGAAGATGCAGGAACGGCGCAGTATTTT. Amino acid sequence: CSVEDAGTAQYF.

The chain has TRBV6-2 or TRBV6-3 and TRBJ2-1, with 10 bases that match TRBD1. CDR3 size: 15 residues. Germline V lookup: CDR1 MNHEY, CDR2 SVGEGT. V lost 6 bases, J lost 9 bases, and 11 bases stayed unmatched. In DNA form, the CDR3 reads TGTGCCAGCAGCTCGGGACAGGGGTCGGTTCGTGAGCAGTTCTTC. Its protein product is CASSSGQGSVREQFF.

The rearrangement joins TRBV7-9 to TRBJ2-3, with 8 bases matching TRBD1. J gave up 4 bases and V 3 bases, and 6 bases lay outside the gene matches. Germline lookup yields CDR1 SEHNR and CDR2 FQNEAQ (reference sequence). The CDR3 is 15 residues long. Written as DNA, the CDR3 is TGTGCCAGCAGCTTCCGGACAGGGCCGGCAGATACGCAGTATTTT. It yields the protein CASSFRTGPADTQYF.

The J gene is TRBJ2-3, the V gene TRBV5-5; D is possibly TRBD1 (5 bases). This CDR3 has 16 residues. Germline lookup yields CDR1 SGHKS and CDR2 YYEKEE (reference sequence). Trimming stripped 0 bases from V and 2 bases from J, with 13 bases between. The CDR3 DNA reads as TGTGCCAGCAGCTTGGCCCCGGGCGGACACACAGATACGCAGTATTTT. It is translated as CASSLAPGGHTDTQYF.